The 13 T cell receptor beta chains below come from one sample, sequenced in a study of blood T cell repertoires in COVID-19. The table came from immunoSEQ multiplex PCR; TCRdb's copy has only in-frame clones and leaves some out. The sample records about 100,000 clones, around nine tenths being singletons. Specimen: peripheral blood. Source of these receptors: a human donor in a cohort sampled during active COVID-19.

In this sample, this clone turned up once. The chain carries TRBV18 and TRBJ2-7; 10 bases are shared with TRBD2. CDR3 length equals 16 residues. V was clipped by 4 bases and J by 1 base; unmatched bases: 7. Germline-derived CDR1 and CDR2 are KGHSH and LQKENI. CDR3 region: CASSHPSGGQSYEQYF. The CDR3 coding sequence is TGTGCCAGCTCACATCCTAGCGGGGGCCAATCCTACGAGCAGTACTTC.

The CDR3 is CAWSVRTDMNTEAFF. CDR3 in DNA: TGTGCCTGGAGTGTACGAACAGACATGAACACTGAAGCTTTCTTT. The chain is built from TRBV30 and TRBJ1-1, with D unclear. The germline V and J ends were trimmed by 0 bases and 0 bases, with 11 bases remaining between them. Germline values: CDR1 GTSNPN, CDR2 SVGIG (reference sequence). The CDR3 is 15 residues long.

This clone was seen only once. The chain couples TRBV11-2 to TRBJ2-5; perhaps TRBD2 as D (6 bases). Germline-derived CDR1 and CDR2 are SGHAT and FQNNGV. The V gene lost 5 bases and the J gene lost 5 bases, with 15 bases spanning the gap. The CDR3 runs 14 residues. The CDR3 coding sequence is TGTGCCAGCAGCCGCGGGACGAGTCGGGAGACCCAGTACTTC. Protein sequence: CASSRGTSRETQYF.

The V gene is TRBV29-1, the J gene TRBJ2-1; D may be TRBD2 (5 bases). Looked up from germline, CDR1 is SQVTM and CDR2 is ANQGSEA. The CDR3 spans 11 residues. Trimming shortened V by 5 bases and J by 6 bases, and 8 bases separated the two germline ends. CDR3 in DNA: TGCAGCGTTTCCGGAGGCAATGAGCAGTTCTTC. Translating it yields CSVSGGNEQFF.

The genes are TRBV2 and TRBJ1-6; D uncertain. This CDR3 has 13 residues. Germline lookup yields CDR1 SNHLY and CDR2 FYNNEI. Trimming cost V 7 bases and J 6 bases, with 10 bases left between them. This CDR3 reads CASIQVFNSPLHF. The CDR3 DNA follows: TGTGCCAGCATCCAGGTTTTTAATTCACCCCTCCACTTT.

V and J are TRBV7-9 and TRBJ2-7; TRBD1 matches 8 bases. The CDR3 covers 11 residues. Unmatched junction bases numbered 1, after V lost 8 bases and J lost 4 bases. The V gene's germline CDR1 is SEHNR and CDR2 FQNEAQ (reference sequence). The CDR3 is CASQGAYEQYF. For the CDR3, the DNA is TGTGCCAGCCAGGGGGCTTACGAGCAGTACTTC.

This clone was seen repeatedly, ten times or more. The gene calls are TRBV5-1 and TRBJ2-7; TRBD2 agrees at 12 bases. This CDR3 is 18 amino acids long. Germline V gene sequence: CDR1 SGHRS, CDR2 YFSETQ. V lost 2 bases and J lost 2; bases outside the gene matches: 11. The CDR3 spells CASSFSTSGSPTAYEQYF. The CDR3, as DNA: TGCGCCAGCAGCTTCTCGACTAGCGGGAGTCCCACCGCCTACGAGCAGTACTTC. Full variable domain (outside the CDR3, taken from reference TRBV5-1 and TRBJ2-7): KAGVTQTPRYLIKTRGQQVTLSCSPISGHRSVSWYQQTPGQGLQFLFEYFSETQRNKGNFPGRFSGRQFSNSRSEMNVSTLELGDSALYLCASSFSTSGSPTAYEQYFGPGTRLTVT.

The chain couples TRBV5-1 to TRBJ2-1; possible D gene TRBD1, 5 bases. V lost 0 bases and J 4 bases, leaving 11 bases between the germline ends. The CDR3 contains 15 residues. The germline V gene encodes CDR1 SGHRS and CDR2 YFSETQ. The CDR3: CASSLEGVLYNEQFF. The CDR3 DNA reads as TGCGCCAGCAGCTTGGAAGGGGTCTTATACAATGAGCAGTTCTTC. The whole variable domain, remainder taken from reference TRBV5-1 and TRBJ2-1, is KAGVTQTPRYLIKTRGQQVTLSCSPISGHRSVSWYQQTPGQGLQFLFEYFSETQRNKGNFPGRFSGRQFSNSRSEMNVSTLELGDSALYLCASSLEGVLYNEQFFGPGTRLTVL.

This clone was observed once. This chain joins TRBV5-3 and TRBJ1-5, with 7 bases lining up with TRBD1. TRBV5-3 carries the ORF label, with uncertain function. The V gene end was trimmed by 2 bases and the J gene end by 4 bases; junction bases not matched to a gene: 18. This CDR3 spans 19 amino acids. The CDR3 loop reads CARSLLRDRERGLNQPQHF. Here the CDR3 DNA reads TGTGCCAGAAGCTTACTCAGAGACAGGGAGAGGGGGTTAAATCAGCCCCAGCATTTT.

This chain links TRBV6-6 with TRBJ2-2; 8 positions agree with TRBD1. Germline V gives CDR1 MNHNY, CDR2 SVGAGI (reference sequence). This CDR3 comprises 15 residues. The J segment lost 6 bases and the V segment lost 5 bases, leaving 8 bases of the junction unmatched. As DNA, the CDR3 is TGTGCCAGCAGTACCCCACAGGGGGACGCCGGGGAGCTGTTTTTT. Translating gives CASSTPQGDAGELFF.

This clone was observed once. This CDR3 reads CASSLASGRGLETQYF. The CDR3, as DNA: TGTGCCAGCAGCCTAGCTAGCGGGAGAGGTTTGGAGACCCAGTACTTC. This sequence joins TRBV3-1 (or the pseudogene TRBV3-2) and TRBJ2-5; 10 bases align to TRBD2. CDR1 LGHDT and CDR2 YNNKEL come from the germline V gene (reference sequence). J was trimmed by 5 bases and V by 4 bases; bases with no gene match: 10. This CDR3 region has 16 residues.

In this sample, this clone turned up once. The gene calls are TRBV7-9 and TRBJ2-2, with 9 bases aligning to TRBD2. CDR3 length: 16 amino acids. Trimming took 5 bases from V and 6 from J; bases not matched to a gene: 10. The V gene's germline CDR1 is SEHNR and CDR2 FQNEAQ (reference sequence). This CDR3 is CASSPRLAGFAGELFF. CDR3 bases: TGTGCCAGCAGCCCGAGGCTAGCGGGATTTGCCGGGGAGCTGTTTTTT.

This clone was seen more than once but under ten times. The chain employs TRBV7-9 and TRBJ2-7; TRBD1 might be the D (5 bases). Germline CDR1 and CDR2: SEHNR and FQNEAQ (reference sequence). The V end lost 7 bases, the J end lost 6 bases, and 16 bases lay between the germline ends. This CDR3 comprises 13 residues. The CDR3 spells CASTEYKGREQYF. The CDR3 DNA is TGTGCCAGCACCGAGTATAAGGGGCGCGAGCAGTACTTC. Full variable domain (missing parts from reference TRBV7-9 and TRBJ2-7): DTGVSQNPRHKITKRGQNVTFRCDPISEHNRLYWYRQTLGQGPEFLTYFQNEAQLEKSRLLSDRFSAERPKGSFSTLEIQRTEQGDSAMYLCASTEYKGREQYFGPGTRLTVT.